Following are 23 T cell receptor beta chains from one sample sequenced in a study of cytomegalovirus exposure and HLA in healthy donors. In the PCR, 60 Vbeta and 13 Jbeta primers were used. Using immunoSEQ multiplex PCR, the repertoire was profiled, and TCRdb retains in-frame clones only, with some absent. The sample has about 96,000 clones; about 70% are singletons. The source material was PBMCs. Every receptor here comes from a woman in her sixties or seventies in good health and CMV-seropositive.

This rearrangement joins TRBV5-1 to TRBJ2-1; 9 bases match TRBD2. Trimming took 0 bases from V and 7 from J; bases not matched to a gene: 11. The germline CDR1 and CDR2 sequences are SGHRS and YFSETQ. This CDR3 has 17 residues. CDR3 sequence (DNA): TGCGCCAGCAGCTTGGGTAGCGGGAGTGTTTGGGGAAATGAGCAGTTCTTC. It encodes CASSLGSGSVWGNEQFF.

The chain is built from TRBV10-3 and TRBJ2-5; weak D call: TRBD2 (6 bases). The DNA end is more similar to TRBJ2-7, so the J call may be wrong. This CDR3 is 15 amino acids long. Germline V CDR1 and CDR2: ENHRY, SYGVKD. The CDR3 here is CAIKGSGEGSYEQYF. The CDR3 DNA sequence: TGTGCCATCAAGGGGTCGGGAGAGGGCTCCTACGAGCAGTACTTC.

The chain joins TRBV6-5 to TRBJ2-2, with D maybe TRBD2 (6 bases). Germline lookup yields CDR1 MNHEY and CDR2 SVGAGI. The CDR3 length is 15 residues. V gave up 7 bases and J gave up 1 base, with 13 bases separating them. The CDR3 DNA is TGTGCCAGCAACGAGGGACTCCTGAACACCGGGGAGCTGTTTTTT. Translated, it gives CASNEGLLNTGELFF.

The chain combines TRBV19 with TRBJ2-7; 8 bases fit TRBD1. CDR1 and CDR2 (germline): LNHDA, SQIVND (reference sequence). The CDR3 is 17 residues long. J lost 2 bases, V lost 5 bases, and 14 bases had no gene match. CDR3 DNA: TGTGCCAGTAGTGCCGCGCACCTGACAGGGGATGCCTACGAGCAGTACTTC. Amino acids: CASSAAHLTGDAYEQYF.

The genes are TRBV7-9 and TRBJ1-1; 11 bases map to TRBD1. The CDR3 covers 18 residues. V shed 6 bases and J 1 base; nucleotides not matched to a gene: 13. CDR1 is SEHNR and CDR2 is FQNEAQ in the germline V gene (reference sequence). The CDR3, as DNA: TGTGCCAGCAGGCCCTCCGGGACAGGGGGATTCACGAACACTGAAGCTTTCTTT. It codes for CASRPSGTGGFTNTEAFF.

The chain carries TRBV10-3 and TRBJ1-4; D is perhaps TRBD1 (6 bases). The CDR3 has 15 residues. The V gene lost 0 bases and the J gene lost 4 bases, with 9 bases spanning the gap. Germline V gene data show CDR1 as ENHRY and CDR2 as SYGVKD. The CDR3 nucleotides read TGTGCCATCAGTGAGTCACAGGGAAATAATGAAAAACTGTTTTTT. It is translated as CAISESQGNNEKLFF.

The chain employs TRBV21-1 and TRBJ1-1. TRBV21-1 is described as a pseudogene. This CDR3 is built from 18 residues. CDR3 sequence reads: CASTPPRREAVLNTEAFF. The CDR3 DNA follows: TGTGCCAGCACCCCCCCCCGAAGGGAGGCGGTATTGAACACTGAAGCTTTCTTT.

The V and J genes are TRBV2 and TRBJ2-1; D might be TRBD1 (6 bases). Trimming removed 5 bases from V and 6 bases from J, with 14 bases in between. The CDR3 has 14 amino acids. CDR1 is SNHLY and CDR2 is FYNNEI in the germline V gene. CDR3 loop: CASSQNRVGNEQFF. The CDR3 DNA reads as TGTGCCAGCAGTCAGAACAGGGTAGGCAATGAGCAGTTCTTC.

The chain uses TRBV6-5 and TRBJ1-2; D is unresolved. The V end lost 5 bases, the J end lost 0 bases, and 10 bases lay between the germline ends. Germline assignment: CDR1 MNHEY and CDR2 SVGAGI. This CDR3 is 14 amino acids long. CDR3 DNA: TGTGCCAGCAGTGAAAGACTGACTAACTATGGCTACACCTTC. The encoded protein is CASSERLTNYGYTF.

The J gene is TRBJ2-3, the V gene TRBV4-1, with TRBD2 matching over 10 bases. The trim removed 2 bases at V and 6 bases at J, leaving 14 bases unmatched. The CDR3 contains 18 residues. Germline CDR1 and CDR2: MGHRA and YSYEKL. Here the CDR3 DNA reads TGCGCCAGCAGCCAAAGATGGGGTAGCGGGGGGCGCTCGGATACGCAGTATTTT. It is translated as CASSQRWGSGGRSDTQYF.

V is TRBV6-8 and J is TRBJ2-7, with 7 nucleotides matching TRBD2. This CDR3 contains 16 residues. CDR1 is MNHGY and CDR2 is SAAAGT in the germline V gene. V trimming: 2 bases; J trimming: 2 bases; junction bases outside the gene matches: 9. CDR3 sequence: CASSYAWQRGPYEQYF. CDR3 coding DNA: TGTGCCAGCAGTTACGCCTGGCAGCGGGGACCCTACGAGCAGTACTTC.

V usage is TRBV18 and J usage is TRBJ2-4, with D perhaps matching TRBD1 (5 bases). Trimming cost V 5 bases and J 0 bases, with 14 bases left between them. The germline gives CDR1 KGHSH, CDR2 LQKENI. The CDR3 contains 16 residues. The CDR3 nucleotides read TGTGCCAGCTCATCCACAGGCCCCCTAGCCAAAAACATTCAGTACTTC. Translated, it gives CASSSTGPLAKNIQYF.

This chain links TRBV12-5 with TRBJ1-2; no firm D call. Trimming took 6 bases from V and 3 from J, leaving 17 bases between them. The CDR3 extends over 15 amino acids. Germline V gene sequence: CDR1 LGHNT, CDR2 FRNRAP. The CDR3 bases are TGTGCTAGTGGCGAACCGGGAGGGAGATACTATGGCTACACCTTC. This translates into CASGEPGGRYYGYTF.

This chain uses TRBV27 with TRBJ2-1; 10 nucleotides match TRBD2. CDR1 and CDR2 (germline): MNHEY, SMNVEV (reference sequence). V gave up 6 bases and J gave up 6 bases; unmatched junction bases: 11. This CDR3 comprises 16 residues. CDR3 residues: CASSRTGTSARNEQFF. CDR3 DNA sequence: TGTGCCAGCAGCCGTACCGGGACTAGCGCCCGCAATGAGCAGTTCTTC.

The chain has TRBV7-9 and TRBJ2-7; D may be TRBD2 (5 bases). Germline V CDR1 and CDR2: SEHNR, FQNEAQ (reference sequence). V was cut by 5 bases and J by 6 bases, with 8 bases left in between. The CDR3 is 11 amino acids. The CDR3 loop is CASSLGLEQYF. The CDR3 DNA sequence: TGTGCCAGCAGCCTCGGACTCGAGCAGTACTTC. Based on the CDR3 plus reference TRBV7-9 and TRBJ2-7, the full variable domain is DTGVSQNPRHKITKRGQNVTFRCDPISEHNRLYWYRQTLGQGPEFLTYFQNEAQLEKSRLLSDRFSAERPKGSFSTLEIQRTEQGDSAMYLCASSLGLEQYFGPGTRLTVT.

This clone was counted once. V is TRBV30 and J is TRBJ2-4; no clear D. CDR3 length: 11 residues. V lost 2 bases and J lost 4, with 3 bases in between. Germline CDR1 is GTSNPN and CDR2 is SVGIG (reference sequence). The CDR3 sequence is CAWSQKNIQYF. CDR3 in DNA: TGTGCCTGGAGTCAGAAAAACATTCAGTACTTC.

The J gene is TRBJ2-1, the V gene TRBV10-1; TRBD2 matches at 10 bases. The CDR3 consists of 14 residues. V lost 10 bases to trimming and J lost 5 bases; unmatched junction nucleotides: 8. CDR1 is WNHNN, CDR2 SYGVQD, per germline (reference sequence). The CDR3 DNA sequence: TGCGCCATCAATACTAGCGGGGCACACAATGAGCAGTTCTTC. This translates into CAINTSGAHNEQFF.

The V and J genes are TRBV11-2 and TRBJ2-5; the D gene is possibly TRBD2 (6 bases). The germline V gene encodes CDR1 SGHAT and CDR2 FQNNGV. There are 15 residues in the CDR3. Deletions cut 5 bases from V and 5 bases from J, with 18 bases between. The CDR3 sequence: CASSRASVRGETQYF. CDR3 nucleotides: TGTGCCAGCAGCCGCGCTAGCGTGAGAGGGGAGACCCAGTACTTC.

The chain combines TRBV29-1 with TRBJ1-4; TRBD1 might be the D (6 bases). V lost 7 bases to trimming and J lost 8 bases, with 17 bases between them. Germline-derived CDR1 and CDR2 are SQVTM and ANQGSEA. This CDR3 is built from 13 residues. The CDR3 region is CSGTQGIGEKLFF. CDR3 DNA: TGCAGCGGCACACAGGGAATCGGGGAAAAACTGTTTTTT.

This clone showed up just a few times. The rearrangement joins TRBV5-1 to TRBJ1-1; a weak D match, TRBD1 (5 bases). From germline, CDR1 is SGHRS and CDR2 YFSETQ. The V end was cut by 1 base, the J end by 1 base, with 8 bases between. The CDR3 has 14 amino acids. This CDR3 reads CASSLWGWNTEAFF. CDR3 sequence (DNA): TGCGCCAGCAGCTTGTGGGGCTGGAACACTGAAGCTTTCTTT.

The chain has TRBV28 and TRBJ2-3, with a possible D match to TRBD2 (5 bases). V shed 7 bases and J shed 10 bases, with 12 bases lying between them. This CDR3 has 11 amino acids. Germline CDR1 reads MDHEN; CDR2 reads SYDVKM. The CDR3 DNA is TGTGCCAGCACCTCACCGGAGGCGCAGTATTTT. Translated, it gives CASTSPEAQYF.

V and J are TRBV6-6 and TRBJ1-5; 8 positions match TRBD1. The CDR3 totals 14 residues. The J segment lost 4 bases and the V segment lost 5 bases, leaving 4 bases of the junction unmatched. Per the germline V gene, CDR1 is MNHNY and CDR2 is SVGAGI (reference sequence). The CDR3: CASSAGTGNQPQHF. The CDR3 bases are TGTGCCAGCAGTGCCGGGACAGGTAATCAGCCCCAGCATTTT.

The CDR3 coding sequence is TGTGCCAGCTCATCTCCAGGGGGGACAGATACGCAGTATTTT. Translating it yields CASSSPGGTDTQYF. The rearrangement uses TRBV18 and TRBJ2-3, with D possibly matching TRBD1 (7 bases). The V end lost 5 bases, the J end lost 3 bases, and 12 bases lay between the germline ends. This CDR3 has 14 amino acids. Germline CDR1 is KGHSH and CDR2 is LQKENI.